The next 5 T cell receptor beta chains were all read from a single sample in a study of cytomegalovirus exposure and HLA in healthy donors. Assay used: immunoSEQ multiplex PCR; TCRdb lists only in-frame clones, some missing. The repertoire holds tens of thousands of clones, with around 90% as singletons. Specimen: PBMCs. The receptors shown here come from a woman younger than 35 in good health and CMV-seropositive.

The V call is TRBV7-9, the J call TRBJ2-1; D may be TRBD1 (5 bases). The CDR3 runs to 12 residues. Germline V CDR1 and CDR2: SEHNR, FQNEAQ (reference sequence). Trimming pared 5 bases from V and 8 bases from J, leaving 10 bases between. The CDR3 here is CASSEQDHEQFF. DNA for the CDR3: TGTGCCAGCAGCGAACAGGATCATGAGCAGTTCTTC.

V and J are TRBV5-1 and TRBJ2-3; 10 nucleotides line up with TRBD2. The ends lost 1 base at V and 2 bases at J; junction bases unmatched: 7. Germline CDR1 SGHRS, CDR2 YFSETQ. The length of the CDR3 is 17 residues. The CDR3 protein is CASSLSPSGGYTDTQYF. DNA for the CDR3: TGCGCCAGCAGCTTGTCGCCTAGCGGGGGATACACAGATACGCAGTATTTT.

This rearrangement joins TRBV10-3 to TRBJ2-3; possible D gene TRBD2, 7 bases. V was cut by 6 bases and J by 6 bases, with 16 bases left in between. From germline, CDR1 is ENHRY and CDR2 SYGVKD. The CDR3 sequence is 14 residues long. This CDR3 reads CAIRGRGGGDTQYF. The CDR3 region has the DNA TGTGCCATCAGGGGGCGGGGCGGGGGCGATACGCAGTATTTT.

The gene calls are TRBV4-2 and TRBJ1-6; D not certain. Germline loops: CDR1 LGHNA, CDR2 YNFKEQ. There are 16 residues in the CDR3. V was cut by 2 bases and J by 3 bases, with 11 bases left in between. The CDR3 protein is CASSQYLSVYNSPLHF. The CDR3 DNA reads as TGTGCCAGCAGCCAATATTTGTCCGTCTATAATTCACCCCTCCACTTT.

V gene TRBV27 combines with J gene TRBJ2-2; 7 bases fit TRBD1. Germline CDR1 and CDR2: MNHEY and SMNVEV (reference sequence). CDR3 size: 16 residues. Germline trimming cut 2 bases from V and 2 bases from J; bases unmatched to any gene: 5. CDR3 DNA: TGTGCCAGCAGTTTAGGGTGGGACAGCAACACCGGGGAGCTGTTTTTT. Translating gives CASSLGWDSNTGELFF.